The clone carrying this T cell receptor (beta chain) was seen ten or more times. Its matching antigen is unknown. The sample comes from a study of T cells in Graves' hyperthyroidism and ophthalmopathy. Overall study context: Peripheral blood was drawn at first diagnosis, prior to all treatment.

The CDR3 extends over 19 amino acids. V shed 0 bases and J shed 6 bases, with 28 bases lying between them. CDR1 is DFQATT and CDR2 is SNEGSKA in the germline V gene (reference sequence). The study, taken as a whole, reports: Blood also held most thyroid clonotypes expanded beyond 0.001.

Patients between 18 and 65 years old had hyperthyroidism, newly diagnosed and lasting under 2 months. The PBMCs were sourced from fresh peripheral blood (approximately 9 ml). It was RNA transcripts that yielded the amplified TCR beta CDR3 regions. First-round RT-PCR of the TCR CDR3 relied on the HTBI primer set. One entry per CDR3 protein, called by TCRdb with MiXCR from the multiplex PCR reads. The sample lists a few hundred thousand distinct CDR3 sequences, 14% to 15% occurring once. The sequence came from a woman under 40 with Graves' hyperthyroidism. The sequencing input was blood. V gene TRBV20-1 combines with J gene TRBJ2-3, with D possibly TRBD2 on 5 matching bases. CDR3 nucleotide sequence: TGCAGTGCTAGAGATCCCGGTAGCGCGGGCACCTCCGCGTGGGATACGCAGTATTTT. As protein: CSARDPGSAGTSAWDTQYF.